This T cell receptor (beta chain) was found in a study of blood T cell repertoires in COVID-19. About the study: Acute and convalescent COVID-19 specimens originated in the United States, Italy and Spain.

The CDR3 length is 12 residues. The V end lost 6 bases, the J end lost 7 bases, and 12 bases lay between the germline ends. In the original analysis: The assay estimated nucleated cells by amplifying reference gene primers. The repertoire was sequenced with immunoSEQ multiplex PCR; TCRdb's copy has only in-frame clones and lacks some. From that table come the V and J calls and clone size; the DNA was used to work out D and trimming. The sample lists under 75,000 clones; about 90% were seen once. The gene calls are TRBV12-3 or TRBV12-4 and TRBJ1-2; a possible D gene is TRBD1 (6 bases). The sequenced material came from peripheral blood. The clonotype was recovered from a human donor in a cohort sampled during active COVID-19. The DNA of the CDR3 is TGTGCCAGCAGACCTGACAGGTCTGGCTACACCTTC. Protein product: CASRPDRSGYTF.